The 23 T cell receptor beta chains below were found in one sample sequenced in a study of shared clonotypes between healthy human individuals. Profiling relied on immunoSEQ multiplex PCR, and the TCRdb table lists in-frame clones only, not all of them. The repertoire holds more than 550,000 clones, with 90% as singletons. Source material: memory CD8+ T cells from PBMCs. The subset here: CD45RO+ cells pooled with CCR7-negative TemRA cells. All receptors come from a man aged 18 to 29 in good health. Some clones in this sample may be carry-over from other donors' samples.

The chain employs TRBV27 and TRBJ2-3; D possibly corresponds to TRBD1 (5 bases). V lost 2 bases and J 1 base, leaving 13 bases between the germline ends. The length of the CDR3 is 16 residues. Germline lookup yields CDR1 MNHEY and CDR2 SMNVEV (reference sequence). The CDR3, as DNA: TGTGCCAGCAGTTTACTCAGGGTCTCAGGCACAGATACGCAGTATTTT. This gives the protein CASSLLRVSGTDTQYF.

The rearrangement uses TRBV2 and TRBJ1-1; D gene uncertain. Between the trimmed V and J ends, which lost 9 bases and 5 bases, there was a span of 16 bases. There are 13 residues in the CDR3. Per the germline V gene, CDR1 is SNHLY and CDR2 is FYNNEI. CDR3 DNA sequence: TGTGCCAGGCCCTTCCTGGTAGGGACTGAAGCTTTCTTT. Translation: CARPFLVGTEAFF.

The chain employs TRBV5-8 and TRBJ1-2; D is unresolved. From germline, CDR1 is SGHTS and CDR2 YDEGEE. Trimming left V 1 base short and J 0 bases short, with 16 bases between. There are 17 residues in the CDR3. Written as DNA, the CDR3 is TGTGCCAGCAGCTTGCACGGGCGCGACTTTACTAACTATGGCTACACCTTC. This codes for CASSLHGRDFTNYGYTF. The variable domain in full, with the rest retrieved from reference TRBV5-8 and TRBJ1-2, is EAGVTQSPTHLIKTRGQQATLRCSPISGHTSVYWYQQALGLGLQFLLWYDEGEERNRGNFPPRFSGRQFPNYSSELNVNALELEDSALYLCASSLHGRDFTNYGYTFGSGTRLTVV.

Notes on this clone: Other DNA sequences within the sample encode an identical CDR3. The chain's CDR3 is CASRSTDTQYF. In nucleotides, the CDR3 is TGTGCCAGCAGATCCACAGATACGCAGTATTTT. The chain recombines TRBV27 with TRBJ2-3, with D unclear. The V gene lost 6 bases and the J gene lost 2 bases, with 3 bases spanning the gap. This CDR3 comprises 11 residues. The germline CDR1 and CDR2 sequences are MNHEY and SMNVEV (reference sequence).

The CDR3 loop reads CASSPSRDFEQFF. The CDR3 DNA follows: TGTGCCAGCAGTCCATCCCGGGACTTTGAGCAGTTCTTC. The V call is TRBV2, the J call TRBJ2-1; weak D call: TRBD2 (6 bases). Trimming stripped 5 bases from V and 9 bases from J, with 14 bases between. The CDR3 totals 13 residues. Germline values: CDR1 SNHLY, CDR2 FYNNEI. Variable domain in full (rest from reference TRBV2 and TRBJ2-1): EPEVTQTPSHQVTQMGQEVILRCVPISNHLYFYWYRQILGQKVEFLVSFYNNEISEKSEIFDDQFSVERPDGSNFTLKIRSTKLEDSAMYFCASSPSRDFEQFFGPGTRLTVL.

CDR3 protein: CAGAPGAYNEQFF. The CDR3 nucleotides read TGTGCCGGAGCCCCCGGCGCCTACAATGAGCAGTTCTTC. V gene TRBV27 combines with J gene TRBJ2-1; D gene ambiguous. The CDR3 is made up of 13 amino acids. Germline CDR1 MNHEY, CDR2 SMNVEV (reference sequence). The ends were cut back, 11 bases at V and 2 bases at J, with 13 bases in the middle.

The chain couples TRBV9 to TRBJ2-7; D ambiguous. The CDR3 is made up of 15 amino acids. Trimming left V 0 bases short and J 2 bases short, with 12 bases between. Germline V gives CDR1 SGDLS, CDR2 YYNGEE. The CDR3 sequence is CASSVGDSKAYEQYF. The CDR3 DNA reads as TGTGCCAGCAGCGTAGGCGACTCTAAGGCCTACGAGCAGTACTTC.

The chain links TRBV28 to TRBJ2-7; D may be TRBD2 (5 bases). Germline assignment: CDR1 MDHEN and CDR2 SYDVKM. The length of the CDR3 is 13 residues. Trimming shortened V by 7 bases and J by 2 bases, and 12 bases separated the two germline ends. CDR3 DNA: TGTGCCAGCAATCCCACTAGGACCTACGAGCAGTACTTC. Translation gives CASNPTRTYEQYF.

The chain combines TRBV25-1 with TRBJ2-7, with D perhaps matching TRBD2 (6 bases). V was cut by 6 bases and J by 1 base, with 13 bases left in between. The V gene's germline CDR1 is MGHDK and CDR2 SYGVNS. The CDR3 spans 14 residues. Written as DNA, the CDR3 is TGTGCCAGCAGGGGGGGTGGCCAATCCTACGAGCAGTACTTC. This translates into CASRGGGQSYEQYF.

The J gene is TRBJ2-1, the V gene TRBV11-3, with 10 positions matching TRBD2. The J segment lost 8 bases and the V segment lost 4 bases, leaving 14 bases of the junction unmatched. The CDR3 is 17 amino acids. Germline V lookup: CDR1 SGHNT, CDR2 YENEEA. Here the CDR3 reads CASSWASGSSAADEQFF. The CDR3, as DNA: TGTGCCAGCAGCTGGGCTAGCGGGAGTTCGGCGGCGGATGAGCAGTTCTTC.

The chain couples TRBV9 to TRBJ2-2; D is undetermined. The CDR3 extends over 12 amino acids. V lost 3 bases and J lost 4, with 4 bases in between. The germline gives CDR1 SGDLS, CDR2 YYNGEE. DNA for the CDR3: TGTGCCAGCAGCGGAGGCACCGGGGAGCTGTTTTTT. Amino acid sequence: CASSGGTGELFF.

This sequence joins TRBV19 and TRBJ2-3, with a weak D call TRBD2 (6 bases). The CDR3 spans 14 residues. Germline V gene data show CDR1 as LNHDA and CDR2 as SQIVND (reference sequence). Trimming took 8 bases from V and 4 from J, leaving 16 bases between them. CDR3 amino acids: CASGGRSYADTQYF. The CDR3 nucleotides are TGTGCCAGTGGGGGGAGGTCTTATGCAGATACGCAGTATTTT.

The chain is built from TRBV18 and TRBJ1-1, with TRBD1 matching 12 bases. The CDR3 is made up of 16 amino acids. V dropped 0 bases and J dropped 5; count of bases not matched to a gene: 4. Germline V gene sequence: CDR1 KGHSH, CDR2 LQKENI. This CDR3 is CASSPPGQGARTEAFF. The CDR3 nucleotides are TGTGCCAGCTCACCACCGGGACAGGGGGCGAGGACTGAAGCTTTCTTT.

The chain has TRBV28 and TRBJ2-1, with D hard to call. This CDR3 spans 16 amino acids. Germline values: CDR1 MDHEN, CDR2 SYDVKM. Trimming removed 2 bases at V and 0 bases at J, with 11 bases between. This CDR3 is CASSLGNWGSYNEQFF. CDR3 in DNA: TGTGCCAGCAGTTTAGGCAACTGGGGCTCCTACAATGAGCAGTTCTTC.

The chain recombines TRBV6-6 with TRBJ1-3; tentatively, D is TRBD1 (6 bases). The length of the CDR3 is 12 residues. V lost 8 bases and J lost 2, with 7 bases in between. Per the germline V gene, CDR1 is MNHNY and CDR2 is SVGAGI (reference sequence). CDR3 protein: CASQGTGNTIYF. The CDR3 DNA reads TGTGCCAGCCAGGGGACTGGAAACACCATATATTTT.

The CDR3 here is CASSLATGGYEQYF. The CDR3 nucleotides read TGTGCCAGCAGCTTAGCGACTGGTGGCTACGAGCAGTACTTC. This chain links TRBV7-9 with TRBJ2-7; no reliable D call. In germline, CDR1 is SEHNR, CDR2 FQNEAQ (reference sequence). V was pared by 0 bases and J by 3 bases, with 9 bases between. The CDR3 is made up of 14 amino acids.

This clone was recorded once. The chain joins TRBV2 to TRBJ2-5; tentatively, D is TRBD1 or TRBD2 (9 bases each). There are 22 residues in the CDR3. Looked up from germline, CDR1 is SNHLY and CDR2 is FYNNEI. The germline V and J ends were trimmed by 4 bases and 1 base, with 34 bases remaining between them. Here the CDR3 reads CASSASRDRDGGRGSPQETQYF. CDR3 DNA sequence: TGTGCCAGCAGTGCCTCTCGGGACAGGGACGGCGGGAGGGGGAGCCCCCAAGAGACCCAGTACTTC.

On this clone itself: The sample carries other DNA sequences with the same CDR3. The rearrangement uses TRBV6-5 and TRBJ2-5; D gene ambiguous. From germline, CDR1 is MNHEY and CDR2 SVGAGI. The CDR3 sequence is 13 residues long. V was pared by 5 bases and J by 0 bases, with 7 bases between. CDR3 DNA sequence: TGTGCCAGCAGTCCGGAGTACCAAGAGACCCAGTACTTC. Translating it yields CASSPEYQETQYF.

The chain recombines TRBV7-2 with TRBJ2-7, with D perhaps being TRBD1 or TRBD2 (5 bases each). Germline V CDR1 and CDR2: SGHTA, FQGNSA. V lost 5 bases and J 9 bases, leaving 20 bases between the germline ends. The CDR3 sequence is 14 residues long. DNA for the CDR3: TGTGCCAGCAGCCCCCGGGACGGCTCCCTCGGGCAGTACTTC. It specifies CASSPRDGSLGQYF.

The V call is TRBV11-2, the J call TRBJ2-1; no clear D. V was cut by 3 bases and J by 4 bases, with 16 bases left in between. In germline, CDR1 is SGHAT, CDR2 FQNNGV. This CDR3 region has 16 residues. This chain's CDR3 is CASSLSRRYAYNEQFF. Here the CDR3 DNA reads TGTGCCAGCAGCTTGTCGCGAAGGTATGCGTACAATGAGCAGTTCTTC. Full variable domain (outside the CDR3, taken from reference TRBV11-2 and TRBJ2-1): EAGVAQSPRYKIIEKRQSVAFWCNPISGHATLYWYQQILGQGPKLLIQFQNNGVVDDSQLPKDRFSAERLKGVDSTLKIQPAKLEDSAVYLCASSLSRRYAYNEQFFGPGTRLTVL.

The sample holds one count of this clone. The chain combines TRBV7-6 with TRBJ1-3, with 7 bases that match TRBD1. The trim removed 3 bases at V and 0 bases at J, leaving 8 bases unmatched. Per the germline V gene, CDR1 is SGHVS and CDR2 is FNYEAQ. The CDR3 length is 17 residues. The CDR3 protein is CASSFRQGPFSGNTIYF. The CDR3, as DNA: TGTGCCAGCAGCTTTCGACAGGGCCCCTTCTCTGGAAACACCATATATTTT.

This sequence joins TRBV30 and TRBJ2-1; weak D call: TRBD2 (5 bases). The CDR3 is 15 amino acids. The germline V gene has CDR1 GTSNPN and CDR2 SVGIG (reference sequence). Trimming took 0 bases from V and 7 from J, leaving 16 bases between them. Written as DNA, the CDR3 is TGTGCCTGGAGTGTACGAGAGTGGGAGAGGAATGAGCAGTTCTTC. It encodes CAWSVREWERNEQFF. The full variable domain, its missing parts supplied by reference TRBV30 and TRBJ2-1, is SQTIHQWPATLVQPVGSPLSLECTVEGTSNPNLYWYRQAAGRGLQLLFYSVGIGQISSEVPQNLSASRPQDRQFILSSKKLLLSDSGFYLCAWSVREWERNEQFFGPGTRLTVL.

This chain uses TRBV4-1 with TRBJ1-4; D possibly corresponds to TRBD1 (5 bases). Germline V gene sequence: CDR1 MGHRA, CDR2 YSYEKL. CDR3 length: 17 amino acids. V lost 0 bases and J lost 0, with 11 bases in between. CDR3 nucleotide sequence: TGCGCCAGCAGCCAAGAGATAGGGGTTGCAACTAATGAAAAACTGTTTTTT. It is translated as CASSQEIGVATNEKLFF.